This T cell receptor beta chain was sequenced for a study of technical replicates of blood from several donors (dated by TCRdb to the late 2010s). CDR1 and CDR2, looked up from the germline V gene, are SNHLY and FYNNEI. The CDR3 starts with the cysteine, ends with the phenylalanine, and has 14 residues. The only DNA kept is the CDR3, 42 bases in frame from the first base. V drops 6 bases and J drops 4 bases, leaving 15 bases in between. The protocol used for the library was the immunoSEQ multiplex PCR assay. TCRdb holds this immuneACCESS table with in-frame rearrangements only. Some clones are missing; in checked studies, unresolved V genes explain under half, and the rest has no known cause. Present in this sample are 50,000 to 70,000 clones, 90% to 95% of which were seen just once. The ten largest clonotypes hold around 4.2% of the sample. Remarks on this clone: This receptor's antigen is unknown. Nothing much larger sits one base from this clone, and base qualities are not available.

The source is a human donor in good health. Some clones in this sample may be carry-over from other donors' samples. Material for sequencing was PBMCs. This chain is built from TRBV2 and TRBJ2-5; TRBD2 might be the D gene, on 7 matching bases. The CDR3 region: CASRPRGGGETQYF. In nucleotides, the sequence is TGTGCCAGCAGGCCGCGAGGGGGGGGAGAGACCCAGTACTTC.